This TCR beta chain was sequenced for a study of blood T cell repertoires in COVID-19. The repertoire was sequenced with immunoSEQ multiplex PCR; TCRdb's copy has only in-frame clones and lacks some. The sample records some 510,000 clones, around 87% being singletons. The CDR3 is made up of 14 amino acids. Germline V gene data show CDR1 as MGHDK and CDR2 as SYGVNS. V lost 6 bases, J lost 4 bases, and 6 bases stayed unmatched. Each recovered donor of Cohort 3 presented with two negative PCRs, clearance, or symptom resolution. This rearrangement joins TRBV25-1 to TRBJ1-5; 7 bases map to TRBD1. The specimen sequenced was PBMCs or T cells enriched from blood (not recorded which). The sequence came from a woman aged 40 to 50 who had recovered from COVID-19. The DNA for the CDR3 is TGTGCCAGCAGGGAAACAGGGGTTAATCAGCCCCAGCATTTT. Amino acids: CASRETGVNQPQHF. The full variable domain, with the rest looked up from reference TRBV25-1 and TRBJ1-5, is EADIYQTPRYLVIGTGKKITLECSQTMGHDKMYWYQQDPGMELHLIHYSYGVNSTEKGDLSSESTVSRIRTEHFPLTLESARPSHTSQYLCASRETGVNQPQHFGDGTRLSIL.